A selection of T cell receptor beta chains follows, all from one sample in a study of blood T cell repertoires in COVID-19. Generated by immunoSEQ multiplex PCR, the TCRdb table keeps only in-frame clones and is missing some. Found here are 200,000 to 250,000 clones, 75% to 90% of them singletons; the top ten hold roughly 2.7%. Sequenced material: peripheral blood. These receptors came from a man aged 25 to 45 with COVID-19, enrolled during active disease. CDR3s include the opening cysteine and the closing phenylalanine or tryptophan. A D gene is named only where the DNA matches it firmly. A row's size may be missing; if present it is once, few, many or a size class.

J gene: TRBJ1-2; D gene: NA; V gene: TRBV4-3; clone size: once; CDR3 protein: CASSQVRAGAYGYTF; CDR3 DNA: TGCGCCAGCAGCCAAGTAAGGGCAGGGGCCTATGGCTACACCTTC
J gene: TRBJ2-7; D gene: NA; V gene: TRBV2; clone size: NA; CDR3 protein: CASSILSYEQYF; CDR3 DNA: TGTGCCAGCAGTATCCTCTCCTACGAGCAGTACTTC
J gene: TRBJ1-5; D gene: NA; V gene: TRBV19; clone size: NA; CDR3 protein: CASRAPGLGYNQPQHF; CDR3 DNA: TGTGCCAGTAGGGCCCCGGGGTTGGGGTACAATCAGCCCCAGCATTTT
J gene: TRBJ1-6; D gene: NA; V gene: TRBV2; clone size: NA; CDR3 protein: CASSSHRSSPLHF; CDR3 DNA: TGTGCCAGCAGTTCTCACCGCAGTTCACCCCTCCACTTT
J gene: TRBJ1-2; D gene: TRBD1; V gene: TRBV2; clone size: NA; CDR3 protein: CASSADRANYGYTF; CDR3 DNA: TGTGCCAGCAGTGCGGACAGGGCTAACTATGGCTACACCTTC
J gene: TRBJ2-6; D gene: NA; V gene: TRBV4-3; clone size: NA; CDR3 protein: CASSQDQSGAGANVLTF; CDR3 DNA: TGCGCCAGCAGCCAAGATCAGTCAGGGGCTGGGGCCAACGTCCTGACTTTC
J gene: TRBJ1-2; D gene: NA; V gene: TRBV19; clone size: NA; CDR3 protein: CASSLRSRNLYTF; CDR3 DNA: TGTGCCAGTAGTTTGAGGTCCCGAAATCTCTACACCTTC
J gene: TRBJ2-3; D gene: NA; V gene: TRBV27; clone size: NA; CDR3 protein: CASSFEEGGTDTQYF; CDR3 DNA: TGTGCCAGCAGTTTTGAAGAAGGGGGCACAGATACGCAGTATTTT
J gene: TRBJ2-2; D gene: TRBD2; V gene: TRBV7-2; clone size: NA; CDR3 protein: CASSTRGGNTGELFF; CDR3 DNA: TGTGCCAGCAGCACACGGGGGGGCAACACCGGGGAGCTGTTTTTT
J gene: TRBJ1-1; D gene: TRBD1; V gene: TRBV27; clone size: NA; CDR3 protein: CASSLVPGRTGMNTEAFF; CDR3 DNA: TGTGCCAGCAGTTTAGTTCCTGGTAGGACAGGGATGAACACTGAAGCTTTCTTT
J gene: TRBJ2-4; D gene: TRBD1; V gene: TRBV7-2; clone size: NA; CDR3 protein: CASSHPNTFRDRVRNIQYF; CDR3 DNA: TGTGCCAGCAGCCACCCGAACACATTCCGGGACAGGGTTAGGAACATTCAGTACTTC
J gene: TRBJ2-3; D gene: TRBD1; V gene: TRBV4-3; clone size: NA; CDR3 protein: CASSQGQGAGTDTQYF; CDR3 DNA: TGCGCCAGCAGCCAAGGGCAGGGGGCCGGTACAGATACGCAGTATTTT
J gene: TRBJ2-1; D gene: TRBD2; V gene: TRBV19; clone size: NA; CDR3 protein: CASSMTAGDHEQFF; CDR3 DNA: TGTGCCAGTAGTATGACAGCGGGAGACCATGAGCAGTTCTTC
J gene: TRBJ1-5; D gene: NA; V gene: TRBV9; clone size: few; CDR3 protein: CASSRDISNQPQHF; CDR3 DNA: TGTGCCAGCAGCCGTGACATTAGCAATCAGCCCCAGCATTTT
J gene: TRBJ1-2; D gene: TRBD1; V gene: TRBV9; clone size: NA; CDR3 protein: CASSEDRDLSNYGYTF; CDR3 DNA: TGTGCCAGCAGCGAGGACAGGGATCTTTCCAACTATGGCTACACCTTC
J gene: TRBJ1-6; D gene: TRBD1; V gene: TRBV27; clone size: few; CDR3 protein: CASSRADRDKNSPLHF; CDR3 DNA: TGTGCCAGCAGCCGCGCCGACAGGGATAAAAATTCACCCCTCCACTTT
J gene: TRBJ2-2; D gene: NA; V gene: TRBV5-5; clone size: NA; CDR3 protein: CASSFLDITNTGELFF; CDR3 DNA: TGTGCCAGCAGCTTCCTGGACATTACGAACACCGGGGAGCTGTTTTTT
J gene: TRBJ2-2; D gene: NA; V gene: TRBV27; clone size: NA; CDR3 protein: CASSLGRGSGTGELFF; CDR3 DNA: TGTGCCAGCAGTTTAGGCCGGGGAAGTGGCACCGGGGAGCTGTTTTTT
J gene: TRBJ2-2; D gene: NA; V gene: TRBV7-2; clone size: NA; CDR3 protein: CASSSLRVTSTNTGELFF; CDR3 DNA: TGTGCCAGCAGCTCCCTGAGGGTGACAAGCACCAACACCGGGGAGCTGTTTTTT
J gene: TRBJ1-1; D gene: NA; V gene: TRBV29-1; clone size: NA; CDR3 protein: CSVHRFTEAFF; CDR3 DNA: TGCAGCGTACACAGGTTCACTGAAGCTTTCTTT
J gene: TRBJ2-3; D gene: TRBD2; V gene: TRBV2; clone size: NA; CDR3 protein: CASRILPGLAGSTDTQYF; CDR3 DNA: TGTGCCAGCAGGATCCTGCCGGGACTAGCGGGAAGCACAGATACGCAGTATTTT
J gene: TRBJ2-3; D gene: TRBD2; V gene: TRBV24-1; clone size: NA; CDR3 protein: CATSDPSGGIDTQYF; CDR3 DNA: TGTGCCACCAGTGATCCTAGCGGGGGAATCGATACGCAGTATTTT